This passage covers 28 T cell receptor beta chains from one sample sequenced in a study of post-analysis software for immune sequencing data. No cognate antigen is known for these TCRs. Regarding the study as a whole: Patients used roughly five TRBV segments, including TRBV5-6, TRBV5-1 and TRBV20-1, more often than controls.

Libraries were made from TCR beta cDNA, and they carried unique molecular identifiers. TCRdb used MiXCR to reprocess the PCR reads, holding one entry per CDR3 protein. The sample contains roughly 620,000 distinct CDR3 sequences, 44% of which appear only once. Specimen: blood. The receptors shown here come from a girl between 10 and 17 years old with multiple sclerosis.

The table lists this clonotype with a few counts. The DNA for the CDR3 is TGCAGTGCTAGAGAGGACTACTCTGGCACAGATACGCAGTATTTT. Translating gives CSAREDYSGTDTQYF. This chain connects TRBV20-1 to TRBJ2-3, with a tentative D call TRBD2 (6 bases). The germline V and J ends were trimmed by 0 bases and 1 base, with 11 bases remaining between them. This CDR3 contains 15 residues. Germline CDR1 is DFQATT and CDR2 is SNEGSKA (reference sequence).

This clonotype was observed a handful of times. The chain has TRBV3-1 and TRBJ2-5, with 10 bases matching TRBD2. V dropped 1 base and J dropped 4; count of bases not matched to a gene: 9. CDR3 length equals 17 residues. Germline CDR1 is LGHDT and CDR2 is YNNKEL (reference sequence). The CDR3 loop is CASSQGLLAGVGETQYF. In nucleotides, the CDR3 is TGTGCCAGCAGCCAAGGCCTCCTAGCGGGGGTGGGAGAGACCCAGTACTTC.

The rearrangement joins TRBV3-1 to TRBJ2-7; 14 bases are shared with TRBD2. Germline V gene data show CDR1 as LGHDT and CDR2 as YNNKEL (reference sequence). CDR3 size: 16 residues. V was pared by 2 bases and J by 9 bases, with 9 bases of the junction left unmatched. CDR3 region: CASSQTGLAGAGGQYF. For the CDR3, the DNA is TGTGCCAGCAGCCAAACGGGACTAGCGGGAGCCGGGGGGCAGTACTTC.

Only a few counts were recorded for this clonotype. The chain couples TRBV20-1 to TRBJ2-5; a weak D match, TRBD2 (6 bases). This CDR3 has 12 amino acids. The V gene lost 2 bases and the J gene lost 5 bases, with 9 bases spanning the gap. Germline V gene sequence: CDR1 DFQATT, CDR2 SNEGSKA (reference sequence). DNA for the CDR3: TGCAGTGCTAGAAGTGGGGGGGAGACCCAGTACTTC. It codes for CSARSGGETQYF.

This clonotype was recorded a few times. In DNA form, the CDR3 reads TGCGCCAGCCAGGGTATAGCGGGAGCTTTGAATGAGCAGTTCTTC. The encoded protein is CASQGIAGALNEQFF. This chain joins TRBV5-1 and TRBJ2-1; 9 bases line up with TRBD2. Germline CDR1 is SGHRS and CDR2 is YFSETQ. The CDR3 runs 15 residues. The ends lost 7 bases at V and 7 bases at J; junction bases unmatched: 12. The full variable domain, rest sourced from reference TRBV5-1 and TRBJ2-1, is KAGVTQTPRYLIKTRGQQVTLSCSPISGHRSVSWYQQTPGQGLQFLFEYFSETQRNKGNFPGRFSGRQFSNSRSEMNVSTLELGDSALYLCASQGIAGALNEQFFGPGTRLTVL.

The chain couples TRBV12-3 or TRBV12-4 to TRBJ1-4, with D possibly TRBD1 on 5 matching bases. The CDR3 is 14 residues long. Trimming stripped 3 bases from V and 4 bases from J, with 9 bases between. CDR3 residues: CASSFSRVNEKLFF. CDR3 nucleotide sequence: TGTGCCAGCAGTTTCAGCAGGGTTAATGAAAAACTGTTTTTT.

The chain employs TRBV20-1 and TRBJ2-7, with D perhaps matching TRBD2 (7 bases). V lost 6 bases and J lost 0, with 18 bases in between. Germline V lookup: CDR1 DFQATT, CDR2 SNEGSKA (reference sequence). This CDR3 comprises 15 residues. The CDR3 nucleotides read TGCAGTGCGGGGTGGGGGCGGGGGAACTCCTACGAGCAGTACTTC. Its protein is CSAGWGRGNSYEQYF.

A word on this clonotype: One base away lies a much larger clone, so this may be a sequencing read error. This chain connects TRBV5-4 to TRBJ2-7; 12 bases fit TRBD2. CDR3 length equals 14 residues. V lost 5 bases to trimming and J lost 3 bases; unmatched junction nucleotides: 3. Germline assignment: CDR1 SGHNT and CDR2 YYREEE (reference sequence). DNA of the CDR3: TGTGCCAGCAGACCGGGACTAGCGGGCTACGAGCAGTACGTC. As protein: CASRPGLAGYEQYV.

The rearrangement uses TRBV7-2 and TRBJ2-5; the D call may be TRBD1 or TRBD2 (5 bases each). The end of the DNA aligns better with TRBJ2-7, so the J call may be wrong. The V gene's germline CDR1 is SGHTA and CDR2 FQGNSA. The CDR3 has 13 amino acids. The CDR3 protein is CASSLGKGTEQYF. CDR3 DNA: TGTGCCAGCAGCTTAGGGAAGGGGACCGAGCAGTACTTC.

The J gene is TRBJ1-2, the V gene TRBV5-6; D is uncertain. The V gene lost 6 bases and the J gene lost 7 bases, with 16 bases spanning the gap. Germline loops: CDR1 SGHDT, CDR2 YYEEEE. This CDR3 comprises 13 residues. The CDR3 spells CASKWSDGSGYTF. The DNA of the CDR3 is TGTGCCAGCAAATGGTCGGACGGCTCTGGCTACACCTTC. Looking up the rest from reference TRBV5-6 and TRBJ1-2 gives the full variable domain: DAGVTQSPTHLIKTRGQQVTLRCSPKSGHDTVSWYQQALGQGPQFIFQYYEEEERQRGNFPDRFSGHQFPNYSSELNVNALLLGDSALYLCASKWSDGSGYTFGSGTRLTVV.

The chain recombines TRBV5-6 with TRBJ2-7, with 7 bases aligning to TRBD1. Germline V gives CDR1 SGHDT, CDR2 YYEEEE. V lost 4 bases to trimming and J lost 3 bases; unmatched junction nucleotides: 10. The CDR3 loop spans 15 amino acids. The CDR3 is CASSRGSGQIYEQYF. The CDR3 bases are TGTGCCAGCAGCCGCGGGTCGGGACAGATCTACGAGCAGTACTTC.

This clonotype has a handful of counts. The genes are TRBV5-6 and TRBJ2-4; either TRBD1 or TRBD2 may supply D (5 bases each). The DNA end lines up better with TRBJ2-5; the J call may be wrong. Germline V gene lookup returns CDR1 SGHDT and CDR2 YYEEEE. This CDR3 is 13 amino acids long. This CDR3 reads CASSPGPPETQYF. DNA for the CDR3: TGTGCCAGCAGCCCGGGACCCCCGGAGACCCAGTACTTC.

This clonotype has a handful of counts. This rearrangement joins TRBV29-1 to TRBJ1-2; D is perhaps TRBD1 (5 bases). Germline V gene lookup returns CDR1 SQVTM and CDR2 ANQGSEA. The CDR3 sequence is 13 residues long. V was pared by 4 bases and J by 5 bases, with 14 bases between. The CDR3 loop is CSVGGGMYYGYTF. As DNA, the CDR3 is TGCAGCGTTGGTGGGGGGATGTATTATGGCTACACCTTC.

The V call is TRBV24-1, the J call TRBJ2-3, with TRBD1 identical over 7 bases. The CDR3 contains 16 residues. Germline assignment: CDR1 KGHDR and CDR2 SFDVKD. V trimming: 3 bases; J trimming: 1 base; junction bases outside the gene matches: 6. CDR3 in amino acids: CATSDGTAAGTDTQYF. The CDR3 DNA reads TGTGCCACCAGTGATGGGACAGCCGCAGGCACAGATACGCAGTATTTT.

This chain connects TRBV20-1 to TRBJ2-1, with TRBD2 as a possible D gene (5 bases). Trimming pared 1 base from V and 2 bases from J, leaving 9 bases between. The CDR3 has 14 residues. Germline V CDR1 and CDR2: DFQATT, SNEGSKA (reference sequence). CDR3 in DNA: TGCAGTGCTAGAGCTGAGGGCCCCTACAATGAGCAGTTCTTC. Residues: CSARAEGPYNEQFF.

The chain employs TRBV5-1 and TRBJ1-1; D might be TRBD1 (5 bases). V was pared by 4 bases and J by 7 bases, with 11 bases between. Germline V gene sequence: CDR1 SGHRS, CDR2 YFSETQ. CDR3 length equals 12 residues. CDR3 sequence: CASSQGRDEAFF. Here the CDR3 DNA reads TGCGCCAGCAGCCAGGGCCGGGATGAAGCTTTCTTT.

This clonotype has a handful of counts. The chain couples TRBV12-3 or TRBV12-4 to TRBJ2-3; TRBD2 matches 11 bases. The junction had 3 bases not matched to a gene; V was cut back by 3 bases and J by 1 base. This CDR3 is built from 16 residues. The CDR3 loop reads CASSLTSGEGTDTQYF. In DNA, the CDR3 is TGTGCCAGCAGTTTGACTAGCGGGGAGGGCACAGATACGCAGTATTTT.

The rearrangement uses TRBV12-3 or TRBV12-4 and TRBJ2-6; D is undetermined. The CDR3 sequence is 17 residues long. Between the trimmed V and J ends, which lost 4 bases and 1 base, there was a span of 14 bases. DNA for the CDR3: TGTGCCAGCAGTTCCCCGGGCCTCCCTTCTGGGGCCAACGTCCTGACTTTC. Translation: CASSSPGLPSGANVLTF.

This clonotype was observed a handful of times. This rearrangement joins TRBV6-4 to TRBJ2-3; no reliable D call. Trimming took off 0 bases at V and 8 bases at J, with 6 bases between the two ends. Germline V gene sequence: CDR1 MRHNA, CDR2 SNTAGT. There are 12 residues in the CDR3. The CDR3 protein is CASSDSLGTQYF. CDR3 in DNA: TGTGCCAGCAGTGACTCCCTCGGTACGCAGTATTTT.

The rearrangement links TRBV6-5 to TRBJ2-1; D might be TRBD2 (7 bases). The CDR3 is made up of 14 amino acids. CDR1 MNHEY and CDR2 SVGAGI come from the germline V gene. Between the trimmed V and J ends, which lost 6 bases and 8 bases, there was a span of 17 bases. The CDR3: CASRRGGEVDEQFF. Written as DNA, the CDR3 is TGTGCCAGCAGGAGGGGGGGCGAAGTGGATGAGCAGTTCTTC.

The chain has TRBV6-5 and TRBJ1-2, with D hard to call. Germline V CDR1 and CDR2: MNHEY, SVGAGI. V was shortened by 5 bases and J by 5 bases, with 21 bases between the two germline ends. The CDR3 is 16 amino acids. CDR3 coding DNA: TGTGCCAGCAGTCGCCGGGCCGAAAGCCCCCATTATGGCTACACCTTC. Translation gives CASSRRAESPHYGYTF.

Points on this clonotype: One end of the junction fails to match germline, which may point to a read error. This chain joins TRBV7-7 and TRBJ2-2; 13 nucleotides line up with TRBD2. CDR1 SSHAT and CDR2 FNYEAQ come from the germline V gene (reference sequence). This CDR3 region has 16 residues. The CDR3 spells CASSRGTSGMIGELFF. The CDR3 bases are TGTGCTAGCAGCCGGGGGACTAGCGGGATGATCGGGGAGCTGTTTTTT.

This chain uses TRBV20-1 with TRBJ1-2; D gene ambiguous. This CDR3 comprises 12 residues. Trimming took off 6 bases at V and 6 bases at J, with 14 bases between the two ends. In germline, CDR1 is DFQATT, CDR2 SNEGSKA (reference sequence). The CDR3 DNA sequence: TGCAGTGCCACTCGGTCAAGGGATGGCTACACCTTC. Amino acid sequence: CSATRSRDGYTF.

The chain couples TRBV12-3 or TRBV12-4 to TRBJ1-1; 8 bases match TRBD1. The CDR3 length is 14 residues. Trimming removed 5 bases from V and 6 bases from J; junction bases left unmatched: 8. The CDR3 reads CASSPGGAGPEAFF. The DNA of the CDR3 is TGTGCCAGCAGTCCAGGGGGCGCGGGCCCTGAAGCTTTCTTT.

This clonotype occurred once. V usage is TRBV4-1 and J usage is TRBJ2-1; tentatively, D is TRBD1 (5 bases). The V end lost 0 bases, the J end lost 10 bases, and 10 bases lay between the germline ends. Germline V lookup: CDR1 MGHRA, CDR2 YSYEKL. The CDR3 extends over 13 amino acids. CDR3 amino acids: CASSQDGAREQFF. CDR3 nucleotides: TGCGCCAGCAGCCAAGATGGGGCGAGGGAGCAGTTCTTC.

This sequence joins TRBV4-1 and TRBJ2-7; the D is unclear. The V and J ends lost 5 bases and 2 bases respectively, with 10 bases between them. The CDR3 covers 13 residues. The germline V gene has CDR1 MGHRA and CDR2 YSYEKL. CDR3 nucleotides: TGCGCCAGCAGCTTATACAAGACCTACGAGCAGTACTTC. It is translated as CASSLYKTYEQYF.

V usage is TRBV15 and J usage is TRBJ2-3; the match to TRBD1 covers 7 bases. The germline CDR1 and CDR2 sequences are LNHNV and YYDKDF (reference sequence). J lost 0 bases, V lost 5 bases, and 5 bases had no gene match. This CDR3 region has 15 residues. CDR3 sequence: CATSGRQGSTDTQYF. The CDR3 coding sequence is TGTGCCACCAGCGGCCGACAGGGCAGCACAGATACGCAGTATTTT.

DNA of the CDR3: TGCGCCAGCAGCTTAAATCAGGGGCCGGGACAGCCCCAGCATTTT. Translation gives CASSLNQGPGQPQHF. J is TRBJ1-5 and V is TRBV5-1; D possibly corresponds to TRBD1 (6 bases). The CDR3 covers 15 residues. The ends were cut back, 2 bases at V and 7 bases at J, with 16 bases in the middle. Germline CDR1 and CDR2: SGHRS and YFSETQ.